The next 8 T cell receptor beta chains were all read from a single sample in a study of cytomegalovirus exposure and HLA in healthy donors. In the PCR, 60 Vbeta and 13 Jbeta primers were used. The data were produced by immunoSEQ multiplex PCR, yet TCRdb's version contains in-frame clones alone and is incomplete. The sample holds under 95,000 clones. The sequencing input was PBMCs. The source of these receptors is a female donor in good health and CMV-seropositive.

The chain is built from TRBV19 and TRBJ1-5; D perhaps matches TRBD1 (6 bases). This CDR3 spans 15 amino acids. Germline loops: CDR1 LNHDA, CDR2 SQIVND (reference sequence). Trimming took 5 bases from V and 3 from J, leaving 14 bases between them. In DNA, the CDR3 is TGTGCCAGTAGTGGGGGAACAGGGTTCAATCAGCCCCAGCATTTT. This gives the protein CASSGGTGFNQPQHF.

J is TRBJ1-2 and V is TRBV4-2; the D is unclear. Between the trimmed V and J ends, which lost 0 bases and 0 bases, there was a span of 2 bases. From germline, CDR1 is LGHNA and CDR2 YNFKEQ. The CDR3 covers 13 residues. The CDR3 DNA follows: TGTGCCAGCAGCCAAGATACTAACTATGGCTACACCTTC. It codes for CASSQDTNYGYTF.

The chain is built from TRBV4-1 and TRBJ1-2; D may be TRBD1 (6 bases). Germline CDR1 MGHRA, CDR2 YSYEKL. V lost 1 base and J lost 2, with 20 bases in between. The CDR3 is made up of 18 amino acids. CDR3 amino acids: CASSQGGARGVRNYGYTF. Written as DNA, the CDR3 is TGCGCCAGCAGCCAAGGTGGCGCCAGGGGCGTAAGAAACTATGGCTACACCTTC.

The V call is TRBV2, the J call TRBJ1-1; D remains unclear. Germline CDR1 and CDR2: SNHLY and FYNNEI. CDR3 length equals 13 residues. The ends were cut back, 6 bases at V and 1 base at J, with 9 bases in the middle. The CDR3 nucleotides are TGTGCCAGCAGCCCCAGTGGGAACACTGAAGCTTTCTTT. It translates to CASSPSGNTEAFF.

V is TRBV28 and J is TRBJ2-2; 9 bases fit TRBD2. V trimming: 6 bases; J trimming: 5 bases; junction bases outside the gene matches: 7. From germline, CDR1 is MDHEN and CDR2 SYDVKM. The length of the CDR3 is 15 residues. As DNA, the CDR3 is TGTGCCAGCAGCCCCGCGGGGGGGAGGACCGGGGAGCTGTTTTTT. This encodes CASSPAGGRTGELFF.

The chain carries TRBV5-1 and TRBJ1-1; 8 bases are a match to TRBD1. Germline loops: CDR1 SGHRS, CDR2 YFSETQ. The CDR3 is 14 residues long. The junction had 7 bases not matched to a gene; V was cut back by 4 bases and J by 5 bases. CDR3 bases: TGCGCCAGCAGCGTGGACAGGGTAAAGACTGAAGCTTTCTTT. Its translation: CASSVDRVKTEAFF.

The V and J genes are TRBV25-1 and TRBJ2-7; D call uncertain. Deletions cut 7 bases from V and 0 bases from J, with 10 bases between. This CDR3 has 13 residues. In germline, CDR1 is MGHDK, CDR2 SYGVNS. The CDR3, as DNA: TGTGCCAGCATGGAGAGCAACTCCTACGAGCAGTACTTC. Translation gives CASMESNSYEQYF.

The chain joins TRBV7-9 to TRBJ1-5; D call uncertain. Per germline, CDR1 SEHNR and CDR2 FQNEAQ (reference sequence). There are 13 residues in the CDR3. Between the trimmed V and J ends, which lost 1 base and 8 bases, there was a span of 9 bases. Written as DNA, the CDR3 is TGTGCCAGCAGCTTAGGCCAAGACAAGCCCCAGCATTTT. Encoded protein: CASSLGQDKPQHF. Drawing the rest from reference TRBV7-9 and TRBJ1-5, the complete variable domain is DTGVSQNPRHKITKRGQNVTFRCDPISEHNRLYWYRQTLGQGPEFLTYFQNEAQLEKSRLLSDRFSAERPKGSFSTLEIQRTEQGDSAMYLCASSLGQDKPQHFGDGTRLSIL.